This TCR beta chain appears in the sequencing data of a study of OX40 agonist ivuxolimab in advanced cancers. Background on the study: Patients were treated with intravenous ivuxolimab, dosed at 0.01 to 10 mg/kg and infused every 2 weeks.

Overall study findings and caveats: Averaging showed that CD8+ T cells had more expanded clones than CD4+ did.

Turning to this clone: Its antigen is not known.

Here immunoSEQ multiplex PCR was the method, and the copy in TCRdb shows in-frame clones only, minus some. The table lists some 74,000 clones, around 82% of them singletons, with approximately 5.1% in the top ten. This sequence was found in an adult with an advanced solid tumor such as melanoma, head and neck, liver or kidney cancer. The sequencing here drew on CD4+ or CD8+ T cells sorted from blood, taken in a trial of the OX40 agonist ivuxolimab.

CDR3 coding DNA: TGTGCCAGCAGCTTAGAGAGGGGGTCCCAAGAGACCCAGTACTTC. It yields the protein CASSLERGSQETQYF. The V gene is TRBV5-4, the J gene TRBJ2-5; tentatively, D is TRBD1 (6 bases). V was clipped by 2 bases and J by 1 base, with 12 bases between them. CDR1 and CDR2 from the germline V gene are SGHNT and YYREEE (reference sequence). This CDR3 is built from 15 residues.